A selection of T cell receptor beta chains follows, all from one sample in a study of CD8 T cells in ankylosing spondylitis. TCRdb re-called the 5' RACE reads with MiXCR, one entry per CDR3 protein. Of about 170,000 distinct CDR3 sequences listed, approximately 20% are singletons. What was sequenced was blood, either unsorted or a sorted T cell fraction (not recorded which). All receptors come from a male donor with ankylosing spondylitis or in good health (not recorded which). Both conserved end residues are part of each CDR3. A D gene is named only where the DNA matches it firmly. Only some rows state a clone size, as once, few, many or a class for expanded clones.

TRBV5-1,TRBJ2-1,TRBD2,.,CASRLTSGGFYDEQFF,TGCGCCAGCAGATTGACTAGCGGAGGATTCTACGATGAGCAGTTCTTC
TRBV20-1,TRBJ1-1,.,many,CSALDKNTEAFF,TGCAGTGCCTTGGACAAAAACACTGAAGCTTTCTTT
TRBV27,TRBJ1-2,TRBD1,few,CASSLSRTGSPNYGYTF,TGTGCCAGCAGTTTATCCCGGACAGGGTCCCCTAACTATGGCTACACCTTC
TRBV10-3,TRBJ2-3,.,.,CAISELRLNTDTQYF,TGTGCCATCAGTGAGTTGCGACTGAACACAGATACGCAGTATTTT
TRBV10-1,TRBJ2-1,TRBD2,.,CGSSELRGGYNEQFF,TGCGGCAGCAGTGAATTACGCGGGGGTTACAATGAGCAGTTCTTC
TRBV7-8,TRBJ2-3,.,many,CASVLVDTQYF,TGTGCCAGCGTCCTAGTAGATACGCAGTATTTT
TRBV5-1,TRBJ1-2,.,many,CASSLEGGVYDYGYTF,TGCGCCAGCAGCTTGGAAGGGGGGGTTTACGACTATGGCTACACCTTC
TRBV7-6,TRBJ2-1,TRBD2,.,CASSSSPLAGVVGNEQFF,TGTGCCAGCAGCTCCTCCCCCCTTGCGGGAGTCGTTGGGAATGAGCAGTTCTTC
TRBV12-3/TRBV12-4,TRBJ2-2,TRBD1,many,CASSFPTGGGELFF,TGTGCCAGCAGTTTCCCGACAGGGGGAGGGGAGCTGTTTTTT
TRBV29-1,TRBJ2-1,.,many,CSARTGRGPYNEQFF,TGCAGCGCTCGAACAGGGCGGGGGCCCTACAATGAGCAGTTCTTC
TRBV25-1,TRBJ1-2,TRBD1,many,CASSPRDRGYGYTF,TGTGCCAGCAGTCCCCGAGACAGGGGTTATGGCTACACCTTC
TRBV10-3,TRBJ2-7,TRBD2,.,CAIRGSTSGLGFYEQYF,TGTGCCATCCGAGGATCGACTAGCGGGCTCGGATTCTACGAGCAGTACTTC
TRBV20-1,TRBJ2-7,.,.,CSVKGAYEQYF,TGCAGTGTCAAGGGGGCCTACGAGCAGTACTTC
TRBV20-1,TRBJ1-5,TRBD1,.,CSASEPTGAGFQPQHF,TGCAGTGCTAGCGAACCGACAGGGGCGGGATTTCAGCCCCAGCATTTT
TRBV5-1,TRBJ2-5,.,few,CASSAGSYRYF,TGCGCCAGCAGCGCGGGGTCCTATCGGTACTTC
TRBV4-1,TRBJ2-7,.,.,CASSLAIPYEQYF,TGCGCCAGCAGCTTAGCGATTCCCTACGAGCAGTACTTC
TRBV29-1,TRBJ1-1,TRBD1,few,CSVGDRGNTEAFF,TGCAGCGTGGGAGACAGGGGGAACACTGAAGCTTTCTTT
TRBV6-2/TRBV6-3,TRBJ2-2,TRBD2,many,CASGQLATNTGELFF,TGTGCCAGCGGGCAACTAGCGACGAACACCGGGGAGCTGTTTTTT
TRBV7-8,TRBJ1-1,.,many,CASSLEARGVAFF,TGTGCCAGCAGCTTAGAGGCCAGGGGAGTGGCTTTCTTT
TRBV12-3/TRBV12-4,TRBJ2-5,.,many,CASSAYEGKTQYF,TGTGCCAGCAGCGCCTATGAGGGAAAGACCCAGTACTTC
TRBV19,TRBJ1-1,TRBD1,.,CASNDRGRTEAFF,TGTGCCAGTAACGACAGGGGGCGGACTGAAGCTTTCTTT
TRBV28,TRBJ2-7,TRBD2,.,CASKGAGSYEQYF,TGTGCCAGCAAAGGAGCGGGATCCTACGAGCAGTACTTC
TRBV7-2,TRBJ2-3,.,few,CASSFRFSDTQYF,TGTGCCAGCAGCTTTAGGTTTTCAGATACGCAGTATTTT
TRBV4-1,TRBJ2-1,TRBD2,few,CASSQDLTSGYNEQFF,TGCGCCAGCAGCCAAGACTTGACTAGCGGATACAATGAGCAGTTCTTC
TRBV7-9,TRBJ2-2,TRBD2,few,CASRLAGNTGELFF,TGTGCCAGCAGACTAGCGGGGAACACCGGGGAGCTGTTTTTT
TRBV20-1,TRBJ2-1,.,many,CSGGTYNEQFF,TGCAGTGGCGGGACCTACAATGAGCAGTTCTTC
TRBV20-1,TRBJ2-2,.,many,CSAVEGPGELFF,TGCAGTGCAGTAGAGGGCCCCGGGGAGCTGTTTTTT
TRBV12-3/TRBV12-4,TRBJ2-1,TRBD2,.,CASTPRTRFDEQFF,TGTGCCAGCACCCCCCGGACTAGGTTCGATGAGCAGTTCTTC
TRBV7-2,TRBJ2-1,TRBD1,many,CASSPTPGQDYNEQFF,TGTGCCAGCAGCCCTACGCCCGGACAGGATTACAATGAGCAGTTCTTC